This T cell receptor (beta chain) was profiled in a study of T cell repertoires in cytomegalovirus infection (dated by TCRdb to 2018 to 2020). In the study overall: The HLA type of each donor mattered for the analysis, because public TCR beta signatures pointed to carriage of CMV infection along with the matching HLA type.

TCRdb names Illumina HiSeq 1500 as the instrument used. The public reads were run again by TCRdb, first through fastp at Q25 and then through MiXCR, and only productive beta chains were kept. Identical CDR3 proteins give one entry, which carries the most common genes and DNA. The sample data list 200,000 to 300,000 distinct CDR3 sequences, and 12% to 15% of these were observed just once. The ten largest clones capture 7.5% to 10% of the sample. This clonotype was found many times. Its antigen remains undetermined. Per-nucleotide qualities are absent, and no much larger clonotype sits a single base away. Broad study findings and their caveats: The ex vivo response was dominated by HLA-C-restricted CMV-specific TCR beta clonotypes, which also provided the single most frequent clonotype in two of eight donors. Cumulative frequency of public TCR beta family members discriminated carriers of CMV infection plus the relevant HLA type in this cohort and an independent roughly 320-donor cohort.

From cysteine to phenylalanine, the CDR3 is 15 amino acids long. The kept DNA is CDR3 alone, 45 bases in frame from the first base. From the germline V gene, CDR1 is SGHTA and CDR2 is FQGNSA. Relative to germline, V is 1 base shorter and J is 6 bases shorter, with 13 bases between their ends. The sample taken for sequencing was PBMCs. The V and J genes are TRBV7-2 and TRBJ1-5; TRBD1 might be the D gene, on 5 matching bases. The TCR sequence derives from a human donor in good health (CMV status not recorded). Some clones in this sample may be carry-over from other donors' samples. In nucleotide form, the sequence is TGTGCCAGCAGCTTAGATTCGGGGGGTGTTCAGCCCCAGCATTTT. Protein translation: CASSLDSGGVQPQHF.